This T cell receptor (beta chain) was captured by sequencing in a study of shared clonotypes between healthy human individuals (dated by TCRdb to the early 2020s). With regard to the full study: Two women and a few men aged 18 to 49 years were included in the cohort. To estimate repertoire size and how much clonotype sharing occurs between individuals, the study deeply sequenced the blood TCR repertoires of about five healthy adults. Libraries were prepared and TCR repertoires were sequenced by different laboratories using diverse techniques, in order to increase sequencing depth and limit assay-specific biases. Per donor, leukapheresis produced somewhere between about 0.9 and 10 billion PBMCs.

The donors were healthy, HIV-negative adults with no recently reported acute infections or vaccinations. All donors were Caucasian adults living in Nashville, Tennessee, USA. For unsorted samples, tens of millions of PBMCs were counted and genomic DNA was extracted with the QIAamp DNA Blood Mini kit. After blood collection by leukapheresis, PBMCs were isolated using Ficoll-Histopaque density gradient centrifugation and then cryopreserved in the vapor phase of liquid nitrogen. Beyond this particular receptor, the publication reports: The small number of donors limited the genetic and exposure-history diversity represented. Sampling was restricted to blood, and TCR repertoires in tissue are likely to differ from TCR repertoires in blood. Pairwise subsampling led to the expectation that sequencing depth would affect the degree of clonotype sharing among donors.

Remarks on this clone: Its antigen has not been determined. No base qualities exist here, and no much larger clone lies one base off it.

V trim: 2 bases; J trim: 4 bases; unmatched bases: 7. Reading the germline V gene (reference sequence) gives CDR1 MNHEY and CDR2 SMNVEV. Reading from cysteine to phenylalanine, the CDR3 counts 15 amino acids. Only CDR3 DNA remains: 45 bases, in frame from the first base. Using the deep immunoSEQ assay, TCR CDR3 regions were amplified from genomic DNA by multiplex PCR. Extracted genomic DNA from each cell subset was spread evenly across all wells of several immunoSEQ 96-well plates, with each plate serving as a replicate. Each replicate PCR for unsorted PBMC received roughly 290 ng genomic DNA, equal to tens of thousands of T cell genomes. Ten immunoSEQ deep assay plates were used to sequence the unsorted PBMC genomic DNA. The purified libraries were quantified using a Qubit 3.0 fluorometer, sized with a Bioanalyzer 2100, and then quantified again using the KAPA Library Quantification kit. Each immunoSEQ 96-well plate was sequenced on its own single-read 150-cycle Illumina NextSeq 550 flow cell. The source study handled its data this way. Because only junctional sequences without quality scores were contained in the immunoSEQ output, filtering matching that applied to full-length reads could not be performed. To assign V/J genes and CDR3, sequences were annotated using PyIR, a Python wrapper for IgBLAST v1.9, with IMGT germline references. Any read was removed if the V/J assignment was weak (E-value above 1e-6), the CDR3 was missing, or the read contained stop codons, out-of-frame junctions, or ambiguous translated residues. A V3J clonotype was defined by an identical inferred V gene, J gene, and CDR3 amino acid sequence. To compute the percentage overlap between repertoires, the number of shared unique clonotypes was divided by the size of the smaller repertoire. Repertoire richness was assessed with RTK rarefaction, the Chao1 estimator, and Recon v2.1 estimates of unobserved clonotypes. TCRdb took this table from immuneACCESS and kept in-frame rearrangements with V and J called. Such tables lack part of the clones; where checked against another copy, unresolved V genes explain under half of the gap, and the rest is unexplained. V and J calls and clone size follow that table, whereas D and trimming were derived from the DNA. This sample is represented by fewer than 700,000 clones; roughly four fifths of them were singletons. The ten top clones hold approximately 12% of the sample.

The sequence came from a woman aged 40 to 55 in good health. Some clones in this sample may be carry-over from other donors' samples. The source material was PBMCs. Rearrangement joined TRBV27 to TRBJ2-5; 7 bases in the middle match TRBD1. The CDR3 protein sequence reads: CASSLNRGRLETQYF. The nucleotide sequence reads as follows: TGTGCCAGCAGTTTAAACAGGGGAAGGCTAGAGACCCAGTACTTC.